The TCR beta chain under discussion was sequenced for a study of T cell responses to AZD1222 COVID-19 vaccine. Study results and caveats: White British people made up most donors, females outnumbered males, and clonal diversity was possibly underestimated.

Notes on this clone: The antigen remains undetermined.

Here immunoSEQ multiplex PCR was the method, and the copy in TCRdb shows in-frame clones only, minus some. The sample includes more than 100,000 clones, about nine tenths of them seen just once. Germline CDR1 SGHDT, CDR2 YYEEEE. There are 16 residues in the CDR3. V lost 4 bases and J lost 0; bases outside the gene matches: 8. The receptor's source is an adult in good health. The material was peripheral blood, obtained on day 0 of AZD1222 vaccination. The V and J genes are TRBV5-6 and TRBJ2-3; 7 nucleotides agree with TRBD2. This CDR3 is CASSGGAGKSTDTQYF. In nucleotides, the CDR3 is TGTGCCAGCAGCGGGGGAGCGGGGAAGAGCACAGATACGCAGTATTTT.